A selection of T cell receptor beta chains follows, all from one sample in a study of PD-1 blockade in classical Hodgkin lymphoma. The repertoire was sequenced with immunoSEQ multiplex PCR; TCRdb's copy has only in-frame clones and lacks some. The repertoire holds approximately 80,000 clones, with 89% as singletons. Sequences were derived from peripheral blood mononuclear cells (PBMCs), sampled at baseline. These TCRs come from a human donor with classical Hodgkin lymphoma. CDR3s include the opening cysteine and the closing phenylalanine or tryptophan. A D gene is named only where the DNA matches it firmly. Size is stated for part of the rows, as once, few or many counts, or as a class when the clone is expanded.

-	TRBV6-6	-	TRBJ1-4	CASSYERPATNEKLFF	TGTGCCAGCAGTTACGAGAGGCCAGCAACTAATGAAAAACTGTTTTTT
-	TRBV6-1	-	TRBJ1-2	CASEGGTGDYGYTF	TGTGCCAGCGAAGGGGGGACGGGGGACTATGGCTACACCTTC
-	TRBV6-5	TRBD2	TRBJ2-1	CASRTSGRAYNEQFF	TGTGCCAGCAGGACAAGCGGGAGAGCCTACAATGAGCAGTTCTTC
-	TRBV9	-	TRBJ1-1	CASNLDSKNTEAFF	TGTGCCAGCAACCTGGACAGCAAGAACACTGAAGCTTTCTTT
-	TRBV6-7	TRBD2	TRBJ2-3	CASSFRARTSGIDTQYF	TGTGCCAGCAGTTTTAGGGCCCGGACTAGCGGGATTGATACGCAGTATTTT
once	TRBV5-1	-	TRBJ2-1	CASSLGTIAYNEQFF	TGCGCCAGCAGCTTAGGGACAATCGCCTACAATGAGCAGTTCTTC
-	TRBV11-3	-	TRBJ2-1	CASSLASSYNEQFF	TGTGCCAGCAGCTTAGCTAGCTCCTACAATGAGCAGTTCTTC
-	TRBV6-1	-	TRBJ2-7	CASSNTGEQYF	TGTGCCAGCAGTAATACGGGCGAGCAGTACTTC
once	TRBV7-9	-	TRBJ2-1	CASRTEQFF	TGTGCCAGCCGTACTGAGCAGTTCTTC
few	TRBV19	-	TRBJ1-5	CASSGRGSGNQPQHF	TGTGCCAGTAGCGGACGAGGATCCGGCAATCAGCCCCAGCATTTT
-	TRBV10-1	-	TRBJ2-2	CASCRQTGELFF	TGCGCCAGCTGCCGGCAAACCGGGGAGCTGTTTTTT
-	TRBV28	-	TRBJ1-2	CASSSSGQGVYGYTF	-
-	TRBV19	TRBD1	TRBJ1-5	CATRGAGQGQPQHF	TGTGCCACCCGAGGGGCGGGACAGGGGCAGCCCCAGCATTTT
-	TRBV27	-	TRBJ2-5	CASSLRGRETQYF	TGTGCCAGCAGTCTCAGGGGCCGCGAGACCCAGTACTTC
once	TRBV6-1	-	TRBJ1-1	CASSEGQRNTEAFF	TGTGCCAGCAGTGAAGGACAGAGAAACACTGAAGCTTTCTTT
-	TRBV7-2	-	TRBJ1-5	CASSSRGRGSNQPQHF	TGTGCCAGCAGCTCCCGTGGCAGAGGTAGCAATCAGCCCCAGCATTTT
-	TRBV25-1	-	TRBJ2-3	CASSGWSTDTQYF	TGTGCCAGCAGTGGCTGGAGCACAGATACGCAGTATTTT
-	TRBV5-8	-	TRBJ2-7	CASSLGATGEQYF	TGTGCCAGCAGCTTGGGGGCCACGGGGGAGCAGTACTTC
-	TRBV10-1	-	TRBJ2-3	CASSESPLSAPGAQYF	TGCGCCAGCAGTGAGTCCCCTCTATCTGCCCCGGGCGCGCAGTATTTT